Sequencing of this TCR beta chain was carried out in a study of CD8 T cells in Susac syndrome. V was pared by 6 bases and J by 5 bases, with 17 bases between. Germline V gene sequence: CDR1 ENHRY, CDR2 SYGVKD. The CDR3 sequence is 15 residues long. Turning to this clonotype: The antigen is undetermined.

Random hexamers were used to reverse transcribe an amount of 0.5 to 1 ug RNA. Amplification of TCR beta CDR3 used immunoSEQ multiplex PCR across 54 Vbeta and 13 Jbeta. MiXCR, applied by TCRdb to the immunoSEQ multiplex PCR reads, yields one record per CDR3 protein. This table has 100,000 to 150,000 distinct CDR3 sequences, 75% to 90% appearing once. Notes on the study in general: The study recognized that its TCR sequencing and HLA analysis covered a relatively small number of individuals.

V usage is TRBV10-3 and J usage is TRBJ2-1; TRBD1 is a possible D gene (5 bases). What was sequenced was CD8+ T cells from PBMCs. This clonotype originated in a human donor with multiple sclerosis. The CDR3 nucleotides are TGTGCCATCAGCCCCCGGGCGCAGGGTCACAATGAGCAGTTCTTC. Its protein is CAISPRAQGHNEQFF.